The 15 T cell receptor beta chains below all came from one sample that was sequenced in a study of T-cell reconstitution after alpha-beta-depleted transplantation in children. The TCRbeta library was prepared with unique molecular identifiers. TCRdb re-derived calls from the PCR reads in MiXCR, one entry per CDR3 protein. The sample includes roughly 610,000 distinct CDR3 sequences, about 10% seen only once; the top ten take about 4.2%. The source was PBMCs from the stem cell graft donor, collected from the stem cell graft. The source of these receptors is a human donor who donated a stem cell graft to a child with acute myeloid leukemia.

This clonotype was detected ten times or more. V usage is TRBV10-3 and J usage is TRBJ2-7; TRBD1 is a possible D gene (6 bases). Germline V CDR1 and CDR2: ENHRY, SYGVKD. The V end lost 8 bases, the J end lost 3 bases, and 17 bases lay between the germline ends. The CDR3 spans 14 residues. Here the CDR3 reads CAIATNREHYEQYF. CDR3 bases: TGTGCCATCGCTACGAACAGGGAACACTACGAGCAGTACTTC.

This clonotype was seen only a few times. The chain couples TRBV12-3 or TRBV12-4 to TRBJ1-2; TRBD1 might be the D (6 bases). The CDR3 runs to 14 residues. The ends were cut back, 3 bases at V and 2 bases at J, with 10 bases in the middle. Here the CDR3 DNA reads TGTGCCAGCAGTTTTGCGGACAGAAACTATGGCTACACCTTC. The encoded protein is CASSFADRNYGYTF.

This chain joins TRBV20-1 and TRBJ1-6; 9 bases are a match to TRBD1. Trimming took 3 bases from V and 6 from J; bases not matched to a gene: 3. This CDR3 spans 14 amino acids. Germline V CDR1 and CDR2: DFQATT, SNEGSKA (reference sequence). CDR3 amino acids: CSASPDRGNSPLHF. The CDR3 nucleotides are TGCAGTGCTAGCCCGGACAGGGGTAATTCACCCCTCCACTTT.

This clonotype showed up many times. The V gene is TRBV7-8, the J gene TRBJ2-3; tentative D call: TRBD2 (6 bases). Trimming pared 1 base from V and 5 bases from J, leaving 13 bases between. Germline-derived CDR1 and CDR2 are SGHVS and FQNEAQ. The CDR3 is made up of 15 amino acids. Written as DNA, the CDR3 is TGTGCCAGCAGCTTAGGGGGTCGGAGGGGAGATACGCAGTATTTT. Translation gives CASSLGGRRGDTQYF.

CDR3 DNA: TGCAGTGCTAGAGGGAGCGGGATGGATACGCAGTATTTT. This sequence encodes CSARGSGMDTQYF. The chain uses TRBV20-1 and TRBJ2-3; 7 bases align to TRBD2. This CDR3 region has 13 residues. J lost 6 bases, V lost 1 base, and 4 bases had no gene match. Germline loops: CDR1 DFQATT, CDR2 SNEGSKA (reference sequence).

This clonotype was detected only a few times. The rearrangement uses TRBV9 and TRBJ1-1; no definite D call. Per germline, CDR1 SGDLS and CDR2 YYNGEE. Trimming took off 2 bases at V and 0 bases at J, with 8 bases between the two ends. CDR3 length equals 14 residues. The CDR3 loop is CASSVRGMNTEAFF. The CDR3 DNA follows: TGTGCCAGCAGCGTCCGAGGGATGAACACTGAAGCTTTCTTT.

The chain employs TRBV6-1 and TRBJ1-6; D is perhaps TRBD1 (6 bases). CDR3 length: 15 amino acids. Trimming took off 7 bases at V and 10 bases at J, with 20 bases between the two ends. Germline V gene data show CDR1 as MNHNS and CDR2 as SASEGT. CDR3 protein: CASTLRGGRGSPLHF. DNA for the CDR3: TGTGCCAGCACCCTAAGAGGGGGGAGAGGGTCACCCCTCCACTTT.

The table lists this clonotype with many counts. The V gene is TRBV29-1, the J gene TRBJ2-1; TRBD1 aligns across 11 bases. From germline, CDR1 is SQVTM and CDR2 ANQGSEA. CDR3 length: 16 amino acids. After removal of 1 base from V and 9 bases from J, the junction contained 11 bases not matched to a gene. CDR3 residues: CSVEGGTGGIQSEQFF. The CDR3 nucleotides are TGCAGCGTTGAAGGAGGGACAGGGGGGATCCAATCTGAGCAGTTCTTC.

Turning to this clonotype: At one of its ends the junction is not consistent with the germline gene, which may arise from a read error. The chain uses TRBV20-1 and TRBJ2-1; 10 nucleotides match TRBD2. The CDR3 sequence is 15 residues long. Germline V gives CDR1 DFQATT, CDR2 SNEGSKA (reference sequence). This CDR3 reads CSARGTSESYNQQFF. The CDR3, as DNA: TGCAGTGCTAGGGGGACTAGCGAATCCTACAATCAGCAGTTCTTC.

This chain joins TRBV11-1 and TRBJ2-1, with 14 positions matching TRBD2. V shed 5 bases, J shed 5 bases, and the junction held 11 bases outside the gene matches. Germline CDR1 is SGHAT and CDR2 is FQDESV (reference sequence). The CDR3 sequence is 18 residues long. The DNA of the CDR3 is TGTGCCAGCAGCCCCAGGGGACTAGCGGGAGATAAGCACAATGAGCAGTTCTTC. Protein sequence: CASSPRGLAGDKHNEQFF.

The chain employs TRBV15 and TRBJ1-2; no firm D call. There are 12 residues in the CDR3. The germline V gene has CDR1 LNHNV and CDR2 YYDKDF (reference sequence). The V and J ends lost 0 bases and 8 bases respectively, with 7 bases between them. The chain's CDR3 is CATSREVGGYTF. Here the CDR3 DNA reads TGTGCCACCAGCAGAGAGGTCGGAGGCTACACCTTC. Complete variable domain (other parts from reference TRBV15 and TRBJ1-2): DAMVIQNPRYQVTQFGKPVTLSCSQTLNHNVMYWYQQKSSQAPKLLFHYYDKDFNNEADTPDNFQSRRPNTSFCFLDIRSPGLGDTAMYLCATSREVGGYTFGSGTRLTVV.

The rearrangement uses TRBV20-1 and TRBJ1-5; D unresolved. The CDR3 totals 16 residues. Trimming shortened V by 0 bases and J by 0 bases, and 12 bases separated the two germline ends. Germline V lookup: CDR1 DFQATT, CDR2 SNEGSKA (reference sequence). The DNA for the CDR3 is TGCAGTGCTAGAGATCCGGCTCCGATTAGCAATCAGCCCCAGCATTTT. It codes for CSARDPAPISNQPQHF.

At least ten counts were recorded for this clonotype. V is TRBV18 and J is TRBJ2-1, with 8 bases aligning to TRBD1. The V segment lost 1 base and the J segment 7 bases; nucleotides outside the gene matches: 6. CDR3 length: 15 amino acids. From germline, CDR1 is KGHSH and CDR2 LQKENI. CDR3 region: CASSPQQGANNEQFF. For the CDR3, the DNA is TGTGCCAGCTCACCACAGCAGGGGGCGAATAATGAGCAGTTCTTC.

This clonotype appeared many times. The chain recombines TRBV20-1 with TRBJ1-5; 7 bases are shared with TRBD1. Germline trimming cut 3 bases from V and 4 bases from J; bases unmatched to any gene: 3. The CDR3 runs 13 residues. The germline CDR1 and CDR2 sequences are DFQATT and SNEGSKA (reference sequence). The CDR3 spells CSARGDSNQPQHF. The CDR3 DNA is TGCAGTGCTAGGGGGGACAGTAATCAGCCCCAGCATTTT.

The chain combines TRBV3-1 with TRBJ2-3; D is ambiguous. Deletions cut 2 bases from V and 6 bases from J, with 12 bases between. The germline V gene encodes CDR1 LGHDT and CDR2 YNNKEL (reference sequence). The CDR3 loop spans 14 amino acids. CDR3 loop: CASSQPPQPDTQYF. The CDR3 DNA is TGTGCCAGCAGCCAACCCCCTCAGCCGGATACGCAGTATTTT.